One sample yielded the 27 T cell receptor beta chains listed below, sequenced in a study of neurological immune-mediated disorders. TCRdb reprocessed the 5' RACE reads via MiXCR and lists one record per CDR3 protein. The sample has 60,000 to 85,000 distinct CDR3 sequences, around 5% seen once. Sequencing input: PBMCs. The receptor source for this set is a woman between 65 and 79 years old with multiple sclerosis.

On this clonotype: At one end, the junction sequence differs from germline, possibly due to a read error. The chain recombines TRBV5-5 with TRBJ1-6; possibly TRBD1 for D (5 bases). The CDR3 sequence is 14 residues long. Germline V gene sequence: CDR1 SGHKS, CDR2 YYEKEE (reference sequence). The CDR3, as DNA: TGTGCCAGCAGCTTTACTGGGGACGGTTCACACCTCCACTTT. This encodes CASSFTGDGSHLHF.

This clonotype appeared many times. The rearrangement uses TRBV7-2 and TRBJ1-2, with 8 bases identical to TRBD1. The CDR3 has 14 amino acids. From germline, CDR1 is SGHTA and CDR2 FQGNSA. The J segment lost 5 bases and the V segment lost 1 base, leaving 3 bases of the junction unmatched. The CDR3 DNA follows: TGTGCCAGCAGCTTAGATCAGGGGGCGTATGGCTACACCTTC. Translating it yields CASSLDQGAYGYTF. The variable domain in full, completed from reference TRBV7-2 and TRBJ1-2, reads GAGVSQSPSNKVTEKGKDVELRCDPISGHTALYWYRQSLGQGLEFLIYFQGNSAPDKSGLPSDRFSAERTGGSVSTLTIQRTQQEDSAVYLCASSLDQGAYGYTFGSGTRLTVV.

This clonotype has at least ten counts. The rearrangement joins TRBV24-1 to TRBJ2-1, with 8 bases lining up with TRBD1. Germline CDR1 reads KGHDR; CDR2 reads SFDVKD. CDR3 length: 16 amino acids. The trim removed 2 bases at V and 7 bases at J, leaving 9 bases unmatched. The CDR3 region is CATSDSTGGYHNEQFF. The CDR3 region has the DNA TGTGCCACCAGTGATTCCACAGGGGGGTACCATAATGAGCAGTTCTTC.

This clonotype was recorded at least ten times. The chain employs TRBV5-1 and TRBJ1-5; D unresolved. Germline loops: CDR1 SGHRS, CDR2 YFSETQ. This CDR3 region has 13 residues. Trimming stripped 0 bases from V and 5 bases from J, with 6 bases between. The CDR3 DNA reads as TGCGCCAGCAGCTTGGTGCCGGATCAGCCCCAGCATTTT. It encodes CASSLVPDQPQHF.

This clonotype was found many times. CDR3 sequence (DNA): TGCAGTGCTCCTCTACTAGCGGGAGGTAATGAGCAGTTCTTC. Its protein product is CSAPLLAGGNEQFF. The chain links TRBV20-1 to TRBJ2-1; 12 bases are shared with TRBD2. V shed 5 bases and J 7 bases; nucleotides not matched to a gene: 6. The CDR3 spans 14 residues. Per germline, CDR1 DFQATT and CDR2 SNEGSKA (reference sequence).

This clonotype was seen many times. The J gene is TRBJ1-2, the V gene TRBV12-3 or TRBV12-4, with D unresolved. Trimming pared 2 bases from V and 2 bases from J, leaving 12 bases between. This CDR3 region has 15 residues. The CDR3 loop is CASSLSGRPNYGYTF. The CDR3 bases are TGTGCCAGCAGTTTATCCGGACGGCCGAACTATGGCTACACCTTC.

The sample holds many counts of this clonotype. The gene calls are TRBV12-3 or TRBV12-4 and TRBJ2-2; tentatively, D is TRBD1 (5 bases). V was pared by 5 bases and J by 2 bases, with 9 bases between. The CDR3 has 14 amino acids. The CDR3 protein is CASSLDRNTGELFF. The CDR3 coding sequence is TGTGCCAGCAGTCTCGACAGAAACACCGGGGAGCTGTTTTTT.

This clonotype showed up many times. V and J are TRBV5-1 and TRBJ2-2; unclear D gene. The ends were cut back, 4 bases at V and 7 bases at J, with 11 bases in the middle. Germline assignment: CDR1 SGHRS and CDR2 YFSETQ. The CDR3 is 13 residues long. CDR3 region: CASSRGDVGELFF. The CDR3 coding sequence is TGCGCCAGCAGCCGAGGAGATGTCGGGGAGCTGTTTTTT.

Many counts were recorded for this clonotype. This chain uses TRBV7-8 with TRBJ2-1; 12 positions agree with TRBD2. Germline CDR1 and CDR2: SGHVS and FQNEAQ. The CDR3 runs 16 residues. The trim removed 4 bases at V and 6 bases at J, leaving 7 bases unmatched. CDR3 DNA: TGTGCCAGCAGCTCTCGGACTAGCGGGATATTCAATGAGCAGTTCTTC. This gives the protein CASSSRTSGIFNEQFF.

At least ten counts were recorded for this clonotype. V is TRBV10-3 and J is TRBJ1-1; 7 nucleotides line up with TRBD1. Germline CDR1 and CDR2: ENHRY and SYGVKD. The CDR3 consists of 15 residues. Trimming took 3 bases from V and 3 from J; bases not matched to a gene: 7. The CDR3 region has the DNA TGTGCCATCAGTGATTTCGACAGGGTGGACACTGAAGCTTTCTTT. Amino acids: CAISDFDRVDTEAFF.

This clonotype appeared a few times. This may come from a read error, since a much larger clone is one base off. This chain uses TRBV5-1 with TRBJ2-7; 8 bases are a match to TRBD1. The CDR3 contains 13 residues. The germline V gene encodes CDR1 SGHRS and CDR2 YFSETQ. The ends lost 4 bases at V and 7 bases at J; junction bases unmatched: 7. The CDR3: CASSGWTGQEQYF. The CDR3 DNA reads TGCGCCAGCAGCGGCTGGACAGGGCAAGAGCAGTACTTC. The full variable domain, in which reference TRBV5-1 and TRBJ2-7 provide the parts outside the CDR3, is KAGVTQTPRYLIKTRGQQVTLSCSPISGHRSVSWYQQTPGQGLQFLFEYFSETQRNKGNFPGRFSGRQFSNSRSEMNVSTLELGDSALYLCASSGWTGQEQYFGPGTRLTVT.

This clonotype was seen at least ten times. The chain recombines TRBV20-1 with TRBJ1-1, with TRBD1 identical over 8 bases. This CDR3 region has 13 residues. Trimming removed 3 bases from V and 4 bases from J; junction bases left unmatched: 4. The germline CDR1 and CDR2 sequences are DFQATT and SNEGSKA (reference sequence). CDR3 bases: TGCAGTGCTAGTGCTGACAGGGGCACTGAAGCTTTCTTT. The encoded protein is CSASADRGTEAFF.

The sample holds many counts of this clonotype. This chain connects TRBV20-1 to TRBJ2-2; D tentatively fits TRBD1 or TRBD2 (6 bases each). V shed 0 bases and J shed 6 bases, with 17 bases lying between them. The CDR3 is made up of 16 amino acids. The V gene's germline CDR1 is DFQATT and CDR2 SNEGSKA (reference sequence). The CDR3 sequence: CSARDWGAGMAGELFF. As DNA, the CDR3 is TGCAGTGCTAGAGATTGGGGGGCAGGGATGGCCGGGGAGCTGTTTTTT.

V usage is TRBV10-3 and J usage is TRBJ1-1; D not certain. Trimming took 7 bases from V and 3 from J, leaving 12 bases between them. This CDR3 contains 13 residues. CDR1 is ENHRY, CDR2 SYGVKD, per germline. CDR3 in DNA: TGTGCCATCAACGAACGGGAGGACACTGAAGCTTTCTTT. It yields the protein CAINEREDTEAFF.

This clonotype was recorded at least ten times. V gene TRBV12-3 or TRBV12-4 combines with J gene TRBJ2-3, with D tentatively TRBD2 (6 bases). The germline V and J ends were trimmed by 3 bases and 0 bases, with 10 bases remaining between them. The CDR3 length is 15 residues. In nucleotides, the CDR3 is TGTGCCAGCAGTTTTTCTAGCGTAAGCACAGATACGCAGTATTTT. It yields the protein CASSFSSVSTDTQYF.

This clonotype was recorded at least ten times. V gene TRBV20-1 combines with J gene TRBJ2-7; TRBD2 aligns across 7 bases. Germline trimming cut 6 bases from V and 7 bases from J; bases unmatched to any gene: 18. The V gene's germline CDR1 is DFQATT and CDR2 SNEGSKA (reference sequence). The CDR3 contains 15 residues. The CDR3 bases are TGCAGTGCCCTACCCTTCGCGGGACTAACGTTTGAGCAGTACTTC. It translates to CSALPFAGLTFEQYF.

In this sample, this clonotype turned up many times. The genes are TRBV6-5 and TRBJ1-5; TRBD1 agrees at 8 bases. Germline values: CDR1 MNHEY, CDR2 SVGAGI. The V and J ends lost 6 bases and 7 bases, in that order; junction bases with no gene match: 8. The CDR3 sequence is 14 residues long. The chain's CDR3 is CASRQTGVVQPQHF. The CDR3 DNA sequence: TGTGCCAGCAGACAGACAGGGGTGGTGCAGCCCCAGCATTTT.

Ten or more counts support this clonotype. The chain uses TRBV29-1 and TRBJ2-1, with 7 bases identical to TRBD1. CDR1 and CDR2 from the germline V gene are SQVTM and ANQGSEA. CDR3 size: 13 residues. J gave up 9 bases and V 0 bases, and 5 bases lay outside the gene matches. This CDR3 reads CSVEDSWDSEQFF. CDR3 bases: TGCAGCGTTGAAGATAGCTGGGACAGTGAGCAGTTCTTC.

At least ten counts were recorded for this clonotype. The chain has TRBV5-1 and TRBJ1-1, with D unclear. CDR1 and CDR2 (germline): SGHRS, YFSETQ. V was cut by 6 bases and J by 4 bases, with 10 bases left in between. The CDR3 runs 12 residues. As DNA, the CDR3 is TGCGCCAGCAAATCGGGGAGCACTGAAGCTTTCTTT. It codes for CASKSGSTEAFF. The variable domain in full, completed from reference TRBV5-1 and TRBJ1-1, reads KAGVTQTPRYLIKTRGQQVTLSCSPISGHRSVSWYQQTPGQGLQFLFEYFSETQRNKGNFPGRFSGRQFSNSRSEMNVSTLELGDSALYLCASKSGSTEAFFGQGTRLTVV.

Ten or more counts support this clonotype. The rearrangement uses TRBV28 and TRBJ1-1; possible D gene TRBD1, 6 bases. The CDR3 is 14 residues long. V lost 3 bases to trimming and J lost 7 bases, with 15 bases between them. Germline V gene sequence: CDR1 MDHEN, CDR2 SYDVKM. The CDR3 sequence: CASSFTGKFNEAFF. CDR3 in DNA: TGTGCCAGCAGTTTTACAGGGAAGTTTAATGAAGCTTTCTTT.

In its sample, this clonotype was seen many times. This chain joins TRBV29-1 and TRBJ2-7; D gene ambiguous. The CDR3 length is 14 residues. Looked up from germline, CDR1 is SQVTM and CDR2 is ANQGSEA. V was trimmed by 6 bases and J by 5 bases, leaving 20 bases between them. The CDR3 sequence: CSVGRVQALNEQYF. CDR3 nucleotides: TGCAGCGTGGGCCGGGTGCAGGCCCTAAACGAGCAGTACTTC.

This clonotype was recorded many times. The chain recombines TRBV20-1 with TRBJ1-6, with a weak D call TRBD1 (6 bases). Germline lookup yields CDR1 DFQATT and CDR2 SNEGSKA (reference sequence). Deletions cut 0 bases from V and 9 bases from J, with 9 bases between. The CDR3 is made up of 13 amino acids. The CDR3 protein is CSARDSGVSPLHF. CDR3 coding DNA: TGCAGTGCTAGAGATTCAGGGGTTTCACCCCTCCACTTT.

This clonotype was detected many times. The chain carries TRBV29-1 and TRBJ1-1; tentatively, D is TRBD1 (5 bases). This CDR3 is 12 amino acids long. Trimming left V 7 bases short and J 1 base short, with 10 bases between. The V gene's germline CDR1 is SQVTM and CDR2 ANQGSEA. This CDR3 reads CSAWDGNTEAFF. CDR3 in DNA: TGCAGCGCCTGGGACGGGAACACTGAAGCTTTCTTT. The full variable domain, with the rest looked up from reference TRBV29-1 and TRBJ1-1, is SAVISQKPSRDICQRGTSLTIQCQVDSQVTMMFWYRQQPGQSLTLIATANQGSEATYESGFVIDKFPISRPNLTFSTLTVSNMSPEDSSIYLCSAWDGNTEAFFGQGTRLTVV.

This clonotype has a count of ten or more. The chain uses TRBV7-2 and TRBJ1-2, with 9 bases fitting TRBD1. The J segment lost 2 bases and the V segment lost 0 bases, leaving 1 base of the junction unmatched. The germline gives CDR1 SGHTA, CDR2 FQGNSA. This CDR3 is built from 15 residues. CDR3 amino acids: CASSLAGTGNYGYTF. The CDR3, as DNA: TGTGCCAGCAGCTTAGCGGGGACAGGGAACTATGGCTACACCTTC. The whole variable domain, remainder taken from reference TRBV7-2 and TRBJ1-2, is GAGVSQSPSNKVTEKGKDVELRCDPISGHTALYWYRQSLGQGLEFLIYFQGNSAPDKSGLPSDRFSAERTGGSVSTLTIQRTQQEDSAVYLCASSLAGTGNYGYTFGSGTRLTVV.

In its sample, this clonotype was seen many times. The CDR3 coding sequence is TGCAGTGCTAGAGATCCAAAGCTGAACACTGAAGCTTTCTTT. Translation gives CSARDPKLNTEAFF. This chain connects TRBV20-1 to TRBJ1-1, with unresolved D. This CDR3 spans 14 amino acids. In germline, CDR1 is DFQATT, CDR2 SNEGSKA (reference sequence). The ends were cut back, 0 bases at V and 0 bases at J, with 8 bases in the middle.

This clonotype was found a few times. The CDR3 DNA is TGCGCCAGCAGGGAAAGGGAAGTTGAGTACTTC. Encoded protein: CASREREVEYF. The rearrangement uses TRBV5-1 and TRBJ2-7; D remains ambiguous. The ends were cut back, 5 bases at V and 11 bases at J, with 14 bases in the middle. The CDR3 loop spans 11 amino acids. Germline loops: CDR1 SGHRS, CDR2 YFSETQ.

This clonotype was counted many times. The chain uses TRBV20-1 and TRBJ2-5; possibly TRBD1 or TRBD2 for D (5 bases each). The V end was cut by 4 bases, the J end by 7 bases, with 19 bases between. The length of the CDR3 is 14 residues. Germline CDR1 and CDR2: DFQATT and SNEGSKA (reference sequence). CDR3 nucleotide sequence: TGCAGTGCTACAAGAGGGTCGGGGCTCGGGACCCAGTACTTC. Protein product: CSATRGSGLGTQYF.